This T cell receptor beta chain stems from a study of T cells in localized non-small cell lung cancer. This clone was recorded only once. Assay used: immunoSEQ multiplex PCR; TCRdb lists only in-frame clones, some missing. The repertoire holds about 15,000 clones, with more than 80% as singletons. The CDR3 is 17 amino acids. CDR1 is SGHTA, CDR2 FQGTGA, per germline. V gave up 5 bases and J gave up 3 bases; unmatched junction bases: 13. This TCR came from a woman aged 35 to 75 with stage I lung adenocarcinoma. The sequencing here drew on peripheral blood, taken before any cancer treatment. This sequence joins TRBV7-3 and TRBJ1-3; 7 nucleotides align to TRBD1. CDR3 region: CASSPLSTGLFGNTIYF. The DNA of the CDR3 is TGTGCCAGCAGCCCCCTATCGACAGGGCTTTTTGGAAACACCATATATTTT.